Listed below are T cell receptor beta chains from one sample, sequenced in a study of blood T cells in healthy people across ages. MiXCR, applied by TCRdb to the 5' RACE reads, yields one record per CDR3 protein. The sample comprises about 750,000 distinct CDR3 sequences, less than 70% of which are singletons, and roughly 40% rests with the top ten. Sequenced input: blood. These receptors came from an elderly man in good health. Both conserved end residues are trimmed from each CDR3. Each record gives: D gene, V gene, J gene, CDR3 protein. D genes are given only for firm matches.

d_call: TRBD1
v_call: TRBV20-1
j_call: TRBJ2-7
cdr3_aa: SAGQGLYEQY

d_call: TRBD2
v_call: TRBV10-3
j_call: TRBJ2-1
cdr3_aa: AISDPASGKSYNEQF

d_call: NA
v_call: TRBV3-1
j_call: TRBJ1-1
cdr3_aa: ASSQDLGGIEAF

d_call: NA
v_call: TRBV10-3
j_call: TRBJ1-1
cdr3_aa: AISASGNTEAF

d_call: NA
v_call: TRBV5-1
j_call: TRBJ2-1
cdr3_aa: ASSASGTVYNEQF

d_call: TRBD2
v_call: TRBV7-8
j_call: TRBJ2-1
cdr3_aa: ASSLALSGRLF

d_call: TRBD1
v_call: TRBV24-1
j_call: TRBJ2-7
cdr3_aa: ATGQGSAPYEQY

d_call: NA
v_call: TRBV6-5
j_call: NA
cdr3_aa: ASSYEEFLPYNEQY

d_call: NA
v_call: TRBV20-1
j_call: TRBJ1-1
cdr3_aa: SAKSNTEAF

d_call: TRBD1
v_call: TRBV5-1
j_call: TRBJ1-2
cdr3_aa: ASSLGGTGISSAGYT

d_call: TRBD2
v_call: TRBV2
j_call: TRBJ2-5
cdr3_aa: ASSAGAGYQETQY

d_call: NA
v_call: TRBV4-1
j_call: TRBJ2-3
cdr3_aa: ASSKTQGMNRYAY

d_call: NA
v_call: TRBV12-3/TRBV12-4
j_call: TRBJ2-1
cdr3_aa: ASRHRGRGSSYNEQF

d_call: NA
v_call: TRBV6-5
j_call: TRBJ1-4
cdr3_aa: ASSYSGGSGEKLF

d_call: NA
v_call: TRBV25-1
j_call: TRBJ2-7
cdr3_aa: ASTAAGGYNEQY

d_call: TRBD1
v_call: TRBV5-1
j_call: TRBJ2-7
cdr3_aa: ASTLTGISYEQY

d_call: NA
v_call: TRBV5-6
j_call: TRBJ2-7
cdr3_aa: ASSLDSWFYEQY

d_call: TRBD1
v_call: TRBV29-1
j_call: TRBJ2-3
cdr3_aa: SVIGQGHRYAY

d_call: NA
v_call: TRBV7-8
j_call: TRBJ2-4
cdr3_aa: ASSLGREGRNIQY

d_call: NA
v_call: TRBV18
j_call: TRBJ2-5
cdr3_aa: ASSPLLVRGKETQY

d_call: NA
v_call: TRBV29-1
j_call: TRBJ2-5
cdr3_aa: SVEVMVSQETQY

d_call: NA
v_call: TRBV2
j_call: TRBJ2-7
cdr3_aa: ASSEDLGEQY

d_call: TRBD2
v_call: TRBV4-1
j_call: TRBJ2-1
cdr3_aa: ASSRAGLESYNEQF

d_call: NA
v_call: TRBV5-6
j_call: TRBJ1-6
cdr3_aa: ASSLSSYNSPLH

d_call: NA
v_call: TRBV6-1
j_call: TRBJ2-7
cdr3_aa: ASSPLAGSSWAYEQY

d_call: TRBD2
v_call: TRBV25-1
j_call: TRBJ2-1
cdr3_aa: ASSRTDGLAKF

d_call: NA
v_call: TRBV29-1
j_call: TRBJ2-2
cdr3_aa: SVLRDANTGELF

d_call: NA
v_call: TRBV10-3
j_call: TRBJ2-3
cdr3_aa: AISERPGSVGPDTQY

d_call: TRBD2
v_call: TRBV3-1
j_call: TRBJ2-1
cdr3_aa: ASSPPGGRAMNEQF

d_call: TRBD1
v_call: TRBV20-1
j_call: TRBJ1-1
cdr3_aa: SAAQGVGTEAF

d_call: NA
v_call: TRBV4-2
j_call: TRBJ2-3
cdr3_aa: ASSQDAGDTQY

d_call: NA
v_call: TRBV24-1
j_call: TRBJ2-5
cdr3_aa: ATSDPGASSSNEQY

d_call: NA
v_call: TRBV4-1
j_call: NA
cdr3_aa: ASSQVLVGETQY

d_call: TRBD2
v_call: TRBV7-9
j_call: TRBJ2-3
cdr3_aa: ASSISGTSGGGDTQY

d_call: TRBD2
v_call: TRBV13
j_call: TRBJ2-7
cdr3_aa: ASSLGLAGAVQY

d_call: NA
v_call: TRBV7-2
j_call: TRBJ2-7
cdr3_aa: ASSLDRDSTYEQY

d_call: NA
v_call: TRBV5-1
j_call: TRBJ2-1
cdr3_aa: ASSLAGILNEQF

d_call: NA
v_call: TRBV2
j_call: TRBJ2-1
cdr3_aa: ASSGGGGSEQF

d_call: NA
v_call: TRBV28
j_call: TRBJ2-1
cdr3_aa: ASSLSGSRSYEQF

d_call: NA
v_call: TRBV5-1
j_call: TRBJ1-2
cdr3_aa: ASSLVEVTDGYT

d_call: TRBD1
v_call: TRBV10-3
j_call: TRBJ1-1
cdr3_aa: AISSDDRGTTEAF

d_call: NA
v_call: TRBV2
j_call: TRBJ2-6
cdr3_aa: ASSDQQGANVLT

d_call: TRBD1
v_call: TRBV7-6
j_call: TRBJ1-4
cdr3_aa: ASSQGQGWTNEKLF

d_call: TRBD2
v_call: TRBV4-1
j_call: TRBJ2-3
cdr3_aa: ASSQDFLAGVQDTQY

d_call: NA
v_call: TRBV7-2
j_call: TRBJ1-2
cdr3_aa: ASSPRHSSPDGYT

d_call: NA
v_call: TRBV6-1
j_call: NA
cdr3_aa: ASSAPSGMKETQY

d_call: NA
v_call: TRBV10-3
j_call: TRBJ2-1
cdr3_aa: AISVGPQGYNEQF

d_call: TRBD1
v_call: TRBV29-1
j_call: TRBJ2-5
cdr3_aa: SVEMGGTGPEKTQY